The 9 T cell receptor beta chains in this list originate from one sample, sequenced in a study of a mutant IDH1 vaccine in newly diagnosed glioma. Stated time point: week 35, safety follow-up. In every dose of vaccine, 300 ug of mutant IDH1 20-mer peptide was given alongside topical imiquimod. The antigens for these receptors are not known. The repertoire was sequenced with immunoSEQ multiplex PCR; TCRdb's copy has only in-frame clones and lacks some. The table includes 43,000 or so clones, 85% to 95% detected once. The material sequenced was PBMCs, taken from a glioma patient whose treatment included an IDH1 peptide vaccine. The receptors originated from a man over 45 with glioma.

This sequence joins TRBV5-6 and TRBJ2-2, with TRBD2 matching over 7 bases. Germline lookup yields CDR1 SGHDT and CDR2 YYEEEE. The junction had 2 bases not matched to a gene; V was cut back by 3 bases and J by 0 bases. The CDR3 covers 15 residues. CDR3 residues: CASSSSGTNTGELFF. The CDR3 DNA reads as TGTGCCAGCAGCTCTAGCGGAACGAACACCGGGGAGCTGTTTTTT.

This clone came up once. The same CDR3 arises from other DNA sequences in this sample as well. This chain's CDR3 is CASSIRDQPQHF. CDR3 sequence (DNA): TGTGCCAGTAGTATAAGGGATCAGCCCCAGCATTTT. The chain couples TRBV19 to TRBJ1-5; no clear D. Germline-derived CDR1 and CDR2 are LNHDA and SQIVND (reference sequence). Trimming took 2 bases from V and 5 from J, leaving 4 bases between them. CDR3 length: 12 residues. Together with reference TRBV19 and TRBJ1-5, the CDR3 gives the full variable domain: DGGITQSPKYLFRKEGQNVTLSCEQNLNHDAMYWYRQDPGQGLRLIYYSQIVNDFQKGDIAEGYSVSREKKESFPLTVTSAQKNPTAFYLCASSIRDQPQHFGDGTRLSIL.

The genes are TRBV5-6 and TRBJ1-4, with D perhaps TRBD1 (5 bases). CDR1 and CDR2 from the germline V gene are SGHDT and YYEEEE. The V and J ends lost 4 bases and 5 bases respectively, with 15 bases between them. The CDR3 has 15 residues. The CDR3 reads CASSSPGRKNEKLFF. Written as DNA, the CDR3 is TGTGCCAGCAGCAGTCCGGGACGGAAGAATGAAAAACTGTTTTTT.

This clone occurred once. This chain uses TRBV28 with TRBJ1-5; no clear D gene. This CDR3 region has 12 residues. With 2 bases removed from V and 4 bases from J, the gap between germline ends came to 3 bases. Looked up from germline, CDR1 is MDHEN and CDR2 is SYDVKM. Here the CDR3 DNA reads TGTGCCAGCAGTTTAAAAAATCAGCCCCAGCATTTT. It yields the protein CASSLKNQPQHF.

This chain joins TRBV14 and TRBJ2-6, with D perhaps matching TRBD1 or TRBD2 (5 bases each). V was clipped by 3 bases and J by 4 bases, with 19 bases between them. The length of the CDR3 is 18 residues. Germline-derived CDR1 and CDR2 are SGHDN and FVKESK. In nucleotides, the CDR3 is TGTGCCAGCAGCCAGAGAGACAGCCCGCGGGCCGGGGCCAACGTCCTGACTTTC. Protein sequence: CASSQRDSPRAGANVLTF.

Of note for this clone: A junction end diverges from the germline sequence, so it may reflect a read error. V gene TRBV7-7 combines with J gene TRBJ2-3, with 7 nucleotides matching TRBD1. CDR1 and CDR2 (germline): SSHAT, FNYEAQ (reference sequence). The CDR3 is made up of 14 amino acids. CDR3 DNA: TGTGCTAGCAGCTTAGGAACAGGGGCAGATACGCAGTATTTT. Amino acids: CASSLGTGADTQYF.

The chain joins TRBV11-1 to TRBJ2-3; a possible D gene is TRBD2 (5 bases). The CDR3 totals 15 residues. V was trimmed by 7 bases and J by 5 bases, leaving 19 bases between them. Germline CDR1 reads SGHAT; CDR2 reads FQDESV (reference sequence). The CDR3 DNA sequence: TGTGCCAGCACCCTAGCCTGGGCTGGTGGAGATACGCAGTATTTT. This codes for CASTLAWAGGDTQYF.

The chain employs TRBV2 and TRBJ1-5, with TRBD1 as a possible D gene (6 bases). V lost 6 bases to trimming and J lost 3 bases, with 12 bases between them. This CDR3 comprises 14 residues. Germline lookup yields CDR1 SNHLY and CDR2 FYNNEI. This chain's CDR3 is CASRGTSFNQPQHF. CDR3 coding DNA: TGTGCCAGCAGGGGGACAAGCTTCAATCAGCCCCAGCATTTT.

The rearrangement joins TRBV27 to TRBJ1-6; D remains unclear. Trimming shortened V by 5 bases and J by 6 bases, and 11 bases separated the two germline ends. Germline V gene data show CDR1 as MNHEY and CDR2 as SMNVEV (reference sequence). This CDR3 has 14 amino acids. CDR3 nucleotide sequence: TGTGCCAGCAGTAACAGCGAAATTAATTCACCCCTCCACTTT. It specifies CASSNSEINSPLHF.